This T cell receptor beta chain emerged from a study of OX40 agonist ivuxolimab in advanced cancers. Clones were sequenced by immunoSEQ multiplex PCR, and TCRdb holds only the in-frame ones, with some missing. The data hold about 82,000 clones, with roughly 83% observed a single time. The CDR3 consists of 16 residues. The ends were cut back, 4 bases at V and 0 bases at J, with 14 bases in the middle. The germline CDR1 and CDR2 sequences are SGHDT and YYEEEE. The rearrangement uses TRBV5-6 and TRBJ2-1, with D possibly matching TRBD1 (5 bases). The sequence was obtained from an adult with an advanced solid tumor such as melanoma, head and neck, liver or kidney cancer. Sequencing used CD4+ or CD8+ T cells sorted from blood, obtained in a trial of the OX40 agonist ivuxolimab. This CDR3 is CASSNPSRDSYNEQFF. The CDR3 DNA follows: TGTGCCAGCAGCAACCCATCCAGGGACTCCTACAATGAGCAGTTCTTC. The full variable domain, rest sourced from reference TRBV5-6 and TRBJ2-1, is DAGVTQSPTHLIKTRGQQVTLRCSPKSGHDTVSWYQQALGQGPQFIFQYYEEEERQRGNFPDRFSGHQFPNYSSELNVNALLLGDSALYLCASSNPSRDSYNEQFFGPGTRLTVL.